This T cell receptor beta chain emerged from a study of blood T cell repertoires in COVID-19 (dated by TCRdb to 2019 to 2021). A note on the overall study: Samples covering the acute and convalescent phases of COVID-19 were provided by collaborators in the United States, Italy and Spain. The prospective study material was composed of cDNA or gDNA derived from T cells, B-cell-depleted T cells, or PBMCs. Subjects who had been exposed to COVID-19, were actively infected with it, or had recovered from it provided the deeply sampled blood TCRbeta repertoires that made up the dataset. The repertoires were released in a freely available public database intended as a resource for research on the immune response to SARS-CoV-2. Samples were obtained from the ongoing ImmuneRACE study (first 160 participants) and from over 1,000 subjects provided by 6 global collaborators. The sample metadata nearly always contained a de-identified subject ID, COVID-19 status, age in years and sex. Where HLA class I and class II types were available, the types were taken from metadata supplied by the sample provider, not from assay-based typing.

Whole blood was collected in K2EDTA tubes by collaborating institutions according to the institutions' own protocols. For TCRbeta analysis, collaborators shipped samples as frozen whole blood, isolated PBMCs, or DNA extracted from either of those sample types. Study-wide conclusions, independent of this receptor: How much clinical and demographic metadata was included differed by source and by participant, and the metadata was provided uncurated.

The germline V gene gives CDR1 as SGHAT and CDR2 as FQNNGV. Its CDR3 holds 15 amino acids, cysteine through phenylalanine. Only CDR3 DNA is held: 45 bases, read in frame from base 1. V is trimmed back by 5 bases and J by 5 bases, and the junction contains 10 bases that no gene match accounts for. As regards this clone: Its antigen is not yet known. One base away there is no much larger clone; base qualities are not given.

The immunoSEQ Assay, a bias-controlled multiplex PCR, was used to amplify TCRbeta CDR3 regions from genomic DNA. Turning to the authors' computational methods: The number of nucleated cells in each sample was estimated by amplification of reference gene primers within the assay. To quantify the absolute abundance of each unique TCRbeta CDR3 rearrangement, sequence reads were collapsed and filtered. Productive Simpson clonality was computed per sample as the square root of Simpson's diversity index over productive rearrangements. This is the immuneACCESS table as TCRdb keeps it, with only in-frame sequences that have V and J called. A part of the clones is gone; compared with another copy, unresolved V genes explain less than half, and the rest is unexplained. The V and J calls and the clone size are those of that table, but D and trimming were determined from the DNA. Present in this sample are around 700,000 clones, 85% to 90% of which were seen just once. 0.2% to 0.3% of the sample comes from the top ten.

Sequenced: peripheral blood. The V gene is TRBV11-2 and the J gene is TRBJ1-2, and TRBD1 matches 8 of the central bases. This TCR came from a young woman with acute or convalescent COVID-19. The CDR3 region: CASSANTGGTYGYTF. The DNA is TGTGCCAGCAGCGCAAACACAGGGGGGACTTATGGCTACACCTTC.